This T cell receptor beta chain stems from a study of OX40 agonist ivuxolimab in advanced cancers. Libraries were prepared by immunoSEQ multiplex PCR; TCRdb keeps only in-frame clonotypes and omits some of them. The sample consists of about 72,000 clones, almost 90% of them appearing once. Per germline, CDR1 SGHNT and CDR2 YYREEE (reference sequence). The CDR3 has 14 residues. The ends were cut back, 5 bases at V and 4 bases at J, with 14 bases in the middle. Notes on this clone: Its antigen is not identified.

Study outcomes and limitations: On average, a greater number of expanded clones characterised CD8+ T cells relative to CD4+. Low clonal expansion, among the lowest seen, marked partial responders at 0.1-3.0 mg/kg.

This clonotype originated in an adult with an advanced solid tumor such as melanoma, head and neck, liver or kidney cancer. The V gene is TRBV5-4, the J gene TRBJ2-3; TRBD2 might be the D (7 bases). The input for sequencing was CD4+ or CD8+ T cells sorted from blood, taken in a trial of the OX40 agonist ivuxolimab. CDR3 protein: CASSPWGGPDTQYF. As DNA, the CDR3 is TGTGCCAGCAGTCCTTGGGGGGGGCCAGATACGCAGTATTTT.